This T cell receptor (beta chain) was profiled in a study of blood T cell repertoires in COVID-19. Trimming took 0 bases from V and 5 from J, leaving 15 bases between them. There are 15 residues in the CDR3. Germline V gene data show CDR1 as SGDLS and CDR2 as YYNGEE. Produced via immunoSEQ multiplex PCR; TCRdb's table is partial and in-frame only. Of over 35,000 clones listed, about 91% are singletons. The chain links TRBV9 to TRBJ2-7; no clear D gene. Sequencing input: peripheral blood. The TCR was taken from a woman under 40 in a cohort sampled during active COVID-19. The CDR3 protein is CASSVGGQGRNEQYF. The CDR3 coding sequence is TGTGCCAGCAGCGTAGGAGGTCAAGGTCGTAACGAGCAGTACTTC.